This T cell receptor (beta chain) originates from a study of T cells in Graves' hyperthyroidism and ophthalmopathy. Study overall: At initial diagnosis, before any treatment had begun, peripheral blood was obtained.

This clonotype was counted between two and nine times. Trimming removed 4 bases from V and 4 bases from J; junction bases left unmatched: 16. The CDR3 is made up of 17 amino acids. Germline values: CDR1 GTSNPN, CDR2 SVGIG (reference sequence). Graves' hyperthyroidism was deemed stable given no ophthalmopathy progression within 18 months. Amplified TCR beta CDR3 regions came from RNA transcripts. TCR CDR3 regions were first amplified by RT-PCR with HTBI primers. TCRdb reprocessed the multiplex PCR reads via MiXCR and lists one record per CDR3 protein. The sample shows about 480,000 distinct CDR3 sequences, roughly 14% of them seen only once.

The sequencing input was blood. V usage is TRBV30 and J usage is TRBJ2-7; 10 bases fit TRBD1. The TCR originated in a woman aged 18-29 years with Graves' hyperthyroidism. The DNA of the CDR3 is TGTGCCTGGACCTCACCGTTCATGGGGACAGGGGATTACGAGCAGTACGTC. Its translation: CAWTSPFMGTGDYEQYV.